This is a list of T cell receptor beta chains from one sample in a study of CDR3 diversity in severe acne. One entry per CDR3 protein, called by TCRdb with MiXCR from the PCR reads. The sample yields more than 70,000 distinct CDR3 sequences, 45% to 50% seen once. Sequenced sample: blood. The receptors come from a male donor with severe acne vulgaris. Each CDR3 is given with its conserved first and last residue. Not all rows give a size; the values are once, few, many and, for expanded clones, a class.

>16|NA|TRBV5-8
CASSLGVLAGGETQYF
>14|NA|TRBV24-1
CATSDLQGEETQYF
>15|NA|TRBV4-3
CASSLRQKPSYEQYF
>14|many|TRBV2
CASRHDNSGNTIYF
>12|many|TRBV20-1
CSANHYNYGYTF
>13|many|TRBV7-2
CASSPEREGTQYF
>14|many|TRBV6-4
CASSASTVTDTQYF
>14|NA|TRBV5-4
CASSLITGGLGYTF
>13|few|TRBV2
CASSGTANTEAFF
>15|NA|TRBV15
CATSGVGRANYGYTF
>14|NA|TRBV4-1
CASRSGGVDTEAFF
>17|once|TRBV25-1
CASSARRVRRADQTQYF
>12|NA|TRBV5-4
CASSLTNTEAFF
>15|NA|TRBV29-1
CSVETGTADLGEQYF
>15|many|TRBV7-8
CASSSRGRSNYGYTF
>15|NA|TRBV2
CASSSGTAYQETQYF
>16|NA|TRBV30
CAWSVMWDRRTDTQYF
>15|few|TRBV6-5
CASSYRTGGPDTQYF
>14|NA|TRBV14
CASSQMANTGELFF
>12|many|TRBV10-3
CAINSGANVLTF
>16|many|TRBV7-2
CASSLVLAGGYNEQFF
>17|once|TRBV2
CASSGPPGTGWPTEAFF
>15|NA|TRBV20-1
CSASTSGRAVYEQYF
>14|many|TRBV6-1
CASSEIGQGFEQYF
>17|NA|TRBV15
CATSRVGTDSGANVLTF
>14|few|TRBV11-1
CASSPYRTDGTQYF
>14|once|TRBV20-1
CSAPSGRGVYEQYF
>14|many|TRBV19
CASSTGRDTGELFF
>14|NA|TRBV20-1
CSAKSRDDVYEQYF
>13|NA|TRBV7-3
CASSFSGTETQYF
>14|medium-sized|TRBV7-2
CASSPNVGLLGYTF
>14|NA|TRBV28
CASTPQGLGSPLHF
>14|NA|TRBV11-2
CASSKSGGWTEAFF
>15|many|TRBV5-4
CASSLIGTGTHGYTF
>17|many|TRBV5-1
CASSYTAGAANTGELFF
>13|NA|TRBV10-3
CASSEFIQETQYF
>15|once|TRBV6-5
CASSYQTGTPQPQHF
>13|NA|TRBV12-5
CTSRATASYEQYF
>18|many|TRBV6-6
CASSYLGLAGVLYNEQFF
>18|few|TRBV10-1
CASSEGGQGGRAPYEQYF
>12|NA|TRBV29-1
CSAGPVGTEAFF
>15|once|TRBV6-6
CASSVAGGSNEKLFF
>15|many|TRBV7-8
CASSFSTGVTTEAFF
>12|few|TRBV28
CATDRDTGELFF